This entry lists 13 T cell receptor beta chains sequenced from one sample in a study of Ad26.COV2.S vaccination and SARS-CoV-2 variants (dated by TCRdb to about 2021). Receptors were amplified or captured by the immunoSEQ multiplex PCR assay. This is the immuneACCESS table as TCRdb keeps it, with only in-frame sequences that have V and J called. A part of the clones is gone; compared with another copy, unresolved V genes explain less than half, and the rest is unexplained. This sample comprises 500,000 or so clones, 89% of them detected only once. Together, the top ten hold approximately 2.5% of the sample. The label giving this sample's treatment or condition can be read as: approximately 18 received Ad26.COV2.S at low or high dose, single or two shots; 5 received placebo; per-sample allocation not given. For vaccine and placebo recipients, repertoires were sequenced using samples collected on day 63 after the first injection.

The material sequenced was peripheral blood, taken in a trial of Ad26.COV2.S vaccine versus placebo. The receptors stem from a person aged 18 to 59 who received the Ad26.COV2.S COVID-19 vaccine or a placebo.

V usage is TRBV4-1 and J usage is TRBJ1-1; D is perhaps TRBD1 (6 bases). Germline-derived CDR1 and CDR2 are MGHRA and YSYEKL. The CDR3 length is 18 residues. Trimming removed 1 base from V and 4 bases from J, with 22 bases in between. The CDR3 sequence: CASSQVSRAGDWLTEAFF. The CDR3 DNA sequence: TGCGCCAGCAGCCAAGTAAGTAGGGCAGGGGATTGGCTCACTGAAGCTTTCTTT.

This clone has just one count. V gene TRBV7-9 combines with J gene TRBJ2-4; D is undetermined. CDR1 is SEHNR, CDR2 FQNEAQ, per germline (reference sequence). The CDR3 loop spans 14 amino acids. Trimming cost V 6 bases and J 10 bases, with 19 bases left between them. This CDR3 is CASSPYRAGSIQYF. In DNA form, the CDR3 reads TGTGCCAGCAGTCCATACCGGGCAGGCTCAATTCAGTACTTC.

This chain connects TRBV7-2 to TRBJ2-1, with D tentatively TRBD2 (5 bases). Germline CDR1 is SGHTA and CDR2 is FQGNSA. Trimming stripped 2 bases from V and 1 base from J, with 9 bases between. The CDR3 extends over 15 amino acids. CDR3 loop: CASSLFGDSYNEQFF. The CDR3 coding sequence is TGTGCCAGCAGCTTATTCGGGGATTCCTACAATGAGCAGTTCTTC. Together with reference TRBV7-2 and TRBJ2-1, the CDR3 gives the full variable domain: GAGVSQSPSNKVTEKGKDVELRCDPISGHTALYWYRQSLGQGLEFLIYFQGNSAPDKSGLPSDRFSAERTGGSVSTLTIQRTQQEDSAVYLCASSLFGDSYNEQFFGPGTRLTVL.

The chain carries TRBV9 and TRBJ2-1; possibly TRBD1 or TRBD2 for D (5 bases each). Deletions cut 0 bases from V and 3 bases from J, with 10 bases between. The CDR3 length is 15 residues. Germline V gene sequence: CDR1 SGDLS, CDR2 YYNGEE. CDR3 protein: CASSVGGPHYNEQFF. The CDR3 coding sequence is TGTGCCAGCAGCGTAGGGGGACCCCACTACAATGAGCAGTTCTTC.

The V and J genes are TRBV19 and TRBJ1-2; D gene unclear. The germline V gene has CDR1 LNHDA and CDR2 SQIVND (reference sequence). The CDR3 consists of 14 residues. Trimming removed 2 bases at V and 9 bases at J, with 16 bases between. DNA of the CDR3: TGTGCCAGTAGTATATGGGAGGGCAGTCAAAGCTACACCTTC. Encoded protein: CASSIWEGSQSYTF.

The table lists this clone with a count of one. This chain uses TRBV5-1 with TRBJ1-4, with a possible D match to TRBD1 (6 bases). Germline CDR1 reads SGHRS; CDR2 reads YFSETQ. The CDR3 covers 15 residues. V was trimmed by 0 bases and J by 5 bases, leaving 11 bases between them. CDR3 in amino acids: CASSLAEGGNEKLFF. In DNA, the CDR3 is TGCGCCAGCAGCTTGGCCGAAGGGGGAAATGAAAAACTGTTTTTT.

This chain's CDR3 is CSVEGIQPWTQYF. CDR3 sequence (DNA): TGCAGCGTTGAAGGGATCCAACCTTGGACCCAGTACTTC. The V and J genes are TRBV29-1 and TRBJ2-5; D ambiguous. The germline V and J ends were trimmed by 1 base and 7 bases, with 13 bases remaining between them. From germline, CDR1 is SQVTM and CDR2 ANQGSEA. The CDR3 has 13 residues.

V is TRBV11-3 and J is TRBJ2-1; D call uncertain. Germline V gene data show CDR1 as SGHNT and CDR2 as YENEEA. V lost 0 bases and J 8 bases, leaving 8 bases between the germline ends. CDR3 length equals 13 residues. CDR3 region: CASSLEFHYEQFF. The CDR3 region has the DNA TGTGCCAGCAGCTTAGAATTTCACTATGAGCAGTTCTTC.

This rearrangement joins TRBV5-1 to TRBJ2-1; D unclear. V lost 0 bases and J lost 6, with 7 bases in between. This CDR3 region has 13 residues. Germline CDR1 reads SGHRS; CDR2 reads YFSETQ. The CDR3 DNA reads as TGCGCCAGCAGCTTGGAGGTCCTCAATGAGCAGTTCTTC. Amino acid sequence: CASSLEVLNEQFF. Full variable domain (missing parts from reference TRBV5-1 and TRBJ2-1): KAGVTQTPRYLIKTRGQQVTLSCSPISGHRSVSWYQQTPGQGLQFLFEYFSETQRNKGNFPGRFSGRQFSNSRSEMNVSTLELGDSALYLCASSLEVLNEQFFGPGTRLTVL.

The chain is built from TRBV6-2 or TRBV6-3 and TRBJ2-7; no firm D call. This CDR3 is built from 15 residues. Germline V gives CDR1 MNHEY, CDR2 SVGEGT. The V end was cut by 2 bases, the J end by 0 bases, with 11 bases between. CDR3 loop: CASSYGKDSSYEQYF. The CDR3 DNA reads TGTGCCAGCAGTTACGGTAAGGATAGCTCCTACGAGCAGTACTTC.

This chain links TRBV28 with TRBJ2-1, with D unresolved. There are 12 residues in the CDR3. V lost 11 bases and J lost 0, with 8 bases in between. Germline V CDR1 and CDR2: MDHEN, SYDVKM. The CDR3 spells CALRSSYNEQFF. CDR3 DNA sequence: TGTGCCTTGAGGAGCTCCTACAATGAGCAGTTCTTC. The complete variable domain, with remaining parts taken from reference TRBV28 and TRBJ2-1, reads DVKVTQSSRYLVKRTGEKVFLECVQDMDHENMFWYRQDPGLGLRLIYFSYDVKMKEKGDIPEGYSVSREKKERFSLILESASTNQTSMYLCALRSSYNEQFFGPGTRLTVL.

The V call is TRBV14, the J call TRBJ2-2; 8 nucleotides align to TRBD2. After removal of 4 bases from V and 2 bases from J, the junction contained 6 bases not matched to a gene. The CDR3 runs 16 residues. The germline V gene has CDR1 SGHDN and CDR2 FVKESK. The CDR3 nucleotides are TGTGCCAGCAGCCTCACCGGGACTAGAAACACCGGGGAGCTGTTTTTT. It yields the protein CASSLTGTRNTGELFF.

This chain links TRBV5-5 with TRBJ1-3, with D possibly being TRBD1 (6 bases). Trimming pared 4 bases from V and 0 bases from J, leaving 11 bases between. Germline-derived CDR1 and CDR2 are SGHKS and YYEKEE (reference sequence). This CDR3 is built from 15 residues. The CDR3 here is CASSGQFPSGNTIYF. CDR3 coding DNA: TGTGCCAGCAGCGGACAGTTCCCCTCTGGAAACACCATATATTTT.